Below, 9 T cell receptor beta chains from the same sample are listed, as sequenced in a study of OX40 agonist ivuxolimab in advanced cancers. The data were produced by immunoSEQ multiplex PCR, yet TCRdb's version contains in-frame clones alone and is incomplete. The table records 6,000 to 9,000 clones, around three quarters of them present only once. The input for sequencing was CD4+ or CD8+ T cells sorted from blood, taken in a trial of the OX40 agonist ivuxolimab. The source is an adult with an advanced solid tumor such as melanoma, head and neck, liver or kidney cancer.

The chain uses TRBV5-6 and TRBJ2-2, with 13 nucleotides matching TRBD2. The CDR3 covers 16 residues. CDR1 is SGHDT, CDR2 YYEEEE, per germline. The V and J ends lost 0 bases and 7 bases, in that order; junction bases with no gene match: 3. The DNA for the CDR3 is TGTGCCAGCAGCTTGGAGGGACTAGCGGGATACGGGGAGCTGTTTTTT. As protein: CASSLEGLAGYGELFF.

The chain has TRBV9 and TRBJ2-2; 9 bases fit TRBD1. The germline V gene encodes CDR1 SGDLS and CDR2 YYNGEE. Trimming removed 4 bases from V and 5 bases from J; junction bases left unmatched: 6. CDR3 length: 15 residues. CDR3 protein: CASSTTGGMTGELFF. Written as DNA, the CDR3 is TGTGCCAGCAGCACGACAGGGGGTATGACCGGGGAGCTGTTTTTT.

The chain joins TRBV2 to TRBJ2-7; 7 bases match TRBD1. Germline assignment: CDR1 SNHLY and CDR2 FYNNEI. This CDR3 comprises 15 residues. The V segment lost 4 bases and the J segment 1 base; nucleotides outside the gene matches: 7. CDR3 sequence: CASSVPQGSSYEQYF. The CDR3 bases are TGTGCCAGCAGTGTTCCACAGGGGTCGTCCTACGAGCAGTACTTC.

The sample holds a few counts of this clone. The chain combines TRBV5-1 with TRBJ2-2; 8 nucleotides agree with TRBD2. Germline trimming cut 4 bases from V and 4 bases from J; bases unmatched to any gene: 6. Germline lookup yields CDR1 SGHRS and CDR2 YFSETQ. This CDR3 contains 15 residues. CDR3 protein: CASSGREDGTGELFF. In DNA, the CDR3 is TGCGCCAGCAGCGGGCGGGAGGATGGCACCGGGGAGCTGTTTTTT.

The CDR3 region is CASSLAGAYEQYF. CDR3 DNA: TGTGCCAGCAGCTTAGCGGGCGCGTACGAGCAGTACTTC. V usage is TRBV7-6 and J usage is TRBJ2-7; D ambiguous. The ends were cut back, 0 bases at V and 4 bases at J, with 7 bases in the middle. CDR3 length: 13 amino acids. The V gene's germline CDR1 is SGHVS and CDR2 FNYEAQ.

This chain links TRBV27 with TRBJ2-1, with D unclear. The CDR3 spans 12 residues. Germline CDR1 and CDR2: MNHEY and SMNVEV (reference sequence). V was pared by 1 base and J by 10 bases, with 8 bases between. The chain's CDR3 is CASSLWGREQFF. For the CDR3, the DNA is TGTGCCAGCAGTTTATGGGGTAGAGAGCAGTTCTTC.

The CDR3 loop is CASSLVGREAFF. CDR3 DNA sequence: TGTGCCAGCAGCTTAGTGGGACGGGAAGCTTTCTTT. V is TRBV7-2 and J is TRBJ1-1; maybe TRBD1 (5 bases). CDR1 and CDR2 (germline): SGHTA, FQGNSA. The CDR3 sequence is 12 residues long. V dropped 1 base and J dropped 8 bases, with 8 bases sitting between them.

The rearrangement links TRBV7-9 to TRBJ2-5, with 7 bases identical to TRBD2. The CDR3 covers 14 residues. The germline V gene encodes CDR1 SEHNR and CDR2 FQNEAQ (reference sequence). After removal of 0 bases from V and 5 bases from J, the junction contained 3 bases not matched to a gene. The CDR3 reads CASSLAREVETQYF. The CDR3 DNA follows: TGTGCCAGCAGCTTAGCACGGGAGGTGGAGACCCAGTACTTC.

The gene calls are TRBV7-2 and TRBJ2-7; D is unclear. Between the trimmed V and J ends, which lost 5 bases and 4 bases, there was a span of 12 bases. The CDR3 spans 13 residues. The germline V gene encodes CDR1 SGHTA and CDR2 FQGNSA. CDR3 nucleotides: TGTGCCAGCAGCCCGGTAACCCAATACGAGCAGTACTTC. Translation: CASSPVTQYEQYF. Using reference TRBV7-2 and TRBJ2-7 for the parts outside the CDR3, the full variable domain is GAGVSQSPSNKVTEKGKDVELRCDPISGHTALYWYRQSLGQGLEFLIYFQGNSAPDKSGLPSDRFSAERTGGSVSTLTIQRTQQEDSAVYLCASSPVTQYEQYFGPGTRLTVT.